These 13 T cell receptor beta chains originate from one sample sequenced in a study of blood T cell repertoires in COVID-19. Some clones are missing from TCRdb's copy, which holds only in-frame ones; the method was immunoSEQ multiplex PCR. Seen here are some 180,000 clones, 90% observed once, and the top ten hold about 0.59%. Specimen: peripheral blood. The receptor source for this set is a man between 45 and 60 years old with acute or convalescent COVID-19.

The chain joins TRBV7-3 to TRBJ2-5; no definite D call. The germline V gene encodes CDR1 SGHTA and CDR2 FQGTGA. V gave up 0 bases and J gave up 5 bases, with 7 bases separating them. This CDR3 comprises 13 residues. CDR3 DNA: TGTGCCAGCAGCTTAACGCAGTCGGAGACCCAGTACTTC. Translation gives CASSLTQSETQYF.

V usage is TRBV7-6 and J usage is TRBJ1-4, with no clear D. CDR3 length equals 16 residues. V was trimmed by 1 base and J by 7 bases, leaving 16 bases between them. Germline V gene lookup returns CDR1 SGHVS and CDR2 FNYEAQ. The CDR3 DNA follows: TGTGCCAGCAGCTTAGGAGGCGGAGGGTCGGGTGAAAAACTGTTTTTT. Amino acid sequence: CASSLGGGGSGEKLFF.

The chain is built from TRBV6-5 and TRBJ1-4; possibly TRBD1 for D (6 bases). This CDR3 has 15 amino acids. Trimming stripped 6 bases from V and 8 bases from J, with 19 bases between. Per germline, CDR1 MNHEY and CDR2 SVGAGI. CDR3 protein: CASSGTQGVEEKLFF. CDR3 DNA: TGTGCCAGCAGCGGAACACAGGGTGTGGAGGAAAAACTGTTTTTT.

This clone was detected only once. The chain is built from TRBV7-2 and TRBJ2-5; TRBD2 matches 8 bases. After removal of 3 bases from V and 6 bases from J, the junction contained 6 bases not matched to a gene. CDR1 is SGHTA, CDR2 FQGNSA, per germline. The CDR3 spans 14 residues. The CDR3 coding sequence is TGTGCCAGCAGCTTGCTGGGACTAGGACAGACCCAGTACTTC. It specifies CASSLLGLGQTQYF.

The chain carries TRBV9 and TRBJ2-3, with D tentatively TRBD2 (6 bases). CDR1 is SGDLS, CDR2 YYNGEE, per germline. Between the trimmed V and J ends, which lost 0 bases and 2 bases, there was a span of 25 bases. CDR3 length: 20 amino acids. CDR3: CASSVAGGTVGGRVTDTQYF. The CDR3 DNA sequence: TGTGCCAGCAGCGTAGCTGGGGGGACGGTGGGGGGACGGGTCACAGATACGCAGTATTTT.

The rearrangement uses TRBV7-9 and TRBJ1-1, with D possibly matching TRBD1 (6 bases). There are 15 residues in the CDR3. V was trimmed by 5 bases and J by 0 bases, leaving 13 bases between them. The germline V gene encodes CDR1 SEHNR and CDR2 FQNEAQ (reference sequence). CDR3 coding DNA: TGTGCCAGCAGCCTGCGACAGGAGCTGAACACTGAAGCTTTCTTT. Protein: CASSLRQELNTEAFF. The full variable domain, completed using reference TRBV7-9 and TRBJ1-1, is DTGVSQNPRHKITKRGQNVTFRCDPISEHNRLYWYRQTLGQGPEFLTYFQNEAQLEKSRLLSDRFSAERPKGSFSTLEIQRTEQGDSAMYLCASSLRQELNTEAFFGQGTRLTVV.

This chain joins TRBV10-3 and TRBJ1-1, with D tentatively TRBD1 (5 bases). CDR1 is ENHRY, CDR2 SYGVKD, per germline. Trimming left V 7 bases short and J 1 base short, with 19 bases between. The CDR3 has 16 amino acids. CDR3 loop: CAITPGGGTSNTEAFF. The CDR3 coding sequence is TGTGCCATCACCCCTGGTGGAGGGACCTCGAACACTGAAGCTTTCTTT.

The chain is built from TRBV19 and TRBJ2-5, with 8 bases aligning to TRBD2. The CDR3 sequence is 18 residues long. With 3 bases clipped from V and 4 bases from J, the junction kept 16 bases outside the gene matches. CDR1 and CDR2 (germline): LNHDA, SQIVND (reference sequence). The CDR3 protein is CASSMSLSGGLRGETQYF. DNA of the CDR3: TGTGCCAGTAGTATGTCCTTAAGCGGGGGCCTTCGGGGAGAGACCCAGTACTTC.

This sequence joins TRBV2 and TRBJ1-5, with 11 bases that match TRBD1. The junction had 4 bases not matched to a gene; V was cut back by 3 bases and J by 6 bases. The CDR3 loop spans 15 amino acids. Germline loops: CDR1 SNHLY, CDR2 FYNNEI. CDR3 sequence (DNA): TGTGCCAGCAGTGATGGACAGGGGGCACTTCAGCCCCAGCATTTT. Residues: CASSDGQGALQPQHF.

The chain links TRBV5-4 to TRBJ2-1; TRBD2 agrees at 9 bases. V lost 4 bases to trimming and J lost 3 bases; unmatched junction nucleotides: 8. This CDR3 is built from 16 residues. Per the germline V gene, CDR1 is SGHNT and CDR2 is YYREEE (reference sequence). The CDR3 nucleotides are TGTGCCAGCAGCCCCAAAGCGGGGGGCGACTACAATGAGCAGTTCTTC. The encoded protein is CASSPKAGGDYNEQFF.

This chain uses TRBV5-1 with TRBJ2-3; TRBD2 aligns across 7 bases. The germline gives CDR1 SGHRS, CDR2 YFSETQ. V gave up 0 bases and J gave up 2 bases; unmatched junction bases: 12. The CDR3 covers 18 residues. CDR3 bases: TGCGCCAGCAGCTTGGCCAACCAGGGCGGGAGTTTCACAGATACGCAGTATTTT. It is translated as CASSLANQGGSFTDTQYF.

The chain carries TRBV11-2 and TRBJ2-1, with TRBD2 matching over 13 bases. Germline CDR1 and CDR2: SGHAT and FQNNGV. CDR3 size: 16 residues. V lost 5 bases to trimming and J lost 5 bases; unmatched junction nucleotides: 6. The CDR3 DNA is TGTGCCAGCAGCATCACTAGCGGGAGGGCCGACAATGAGCAGTTCTTC. It codes for CASSITSGRADNEQFF.

The chain recombines TRBV7-6 with TRBJ2-3; 12 bases align to TRBD2. Trimming took 5 bases from V and 6 from J; bases not matched to a gene: 6. Germline V gene sequence: CDR1 SGHVS, CDR2 FNYEAQ. The CDR3 has 15 residues. CDR3 bases: TGTGCCAGCAGCGCTTCTAGCGGGGGGGCGGATACGCAGTATTTT. It codes for CASSASSGGADTQYF.